A selection of T cell receptor beta chains follows, all from one sample in a study of cytomegalovirus exposure and HLA in healthy donors. The protocol was immunoSEQ multiplex PCR, while the TCRdb copy is restricted to in-frame clones and leaves out a portion. The sample has some 86,000 clones; 65% to 75% are singletons. The sequencing input was PBMCs. Receptors originate from a man aged 30 to 45 in good health and CMV-seronegative. CDR3s include the opening cysteine and the closing phenylalanine or tryptophan. Fields, in order: D gene, V gene, J gene, clone size, CDR3 DNA, CDR3 protein. The D gene is left open where the match is weak. Size values are once, few and many counts, or a class for expanded clones, and some rows have none.

d_gene: TRBD2
v_gene: TRBV19
j_gene: TRBJ2-7
abundance: NA
CDR3nt: TGTGCCAGTAGTATAGTAGGCGGGAGCGCGTGGGAGCAGTACTTC
CDR3aa: CASSIVGGSAWEQYF

d_gene: NA
v_gene: TRBV18
j_gene: TRBJ2-6
abundance: few
CDR3nt: TGTGCCAGCTCACCTAAAGCACCAGGACGGGGGTGGACTGGGGCCAACGTCCTGACTTTC
CDR3aa: CASSPKAPGRGWTGANVLTF

d_gene: TRBD2
v_gene: TRBV28
j_gene: TRBJ2-3
abundance: NA
CDR3nt: TGTGCCAGTAAGCGGGAGCGGGGAACAGATACGCAGTATTTT
CDR3aa: CASKRERGTDTQYF

d_gene: NA
v_gene: TRBV9
j_gene: TRBJ1-6
abundance: NA
CDR3nt: TGTGCCAGCAGCGAGAGCCTTTCCGGTTCACCCCTCCACTTT
CDR3aa: CASSESLSGSPLHF

d_gene: NA
v_gene: TRBV30
j_gene: TRBJ1-2
abundance: few
CDR3nt: TGTGCCTGGAGTAGGGGCAGGGCAACTTCCTATGGCTACACCTTC
CDR3aa: CAWSRGRATSYGYTF

d_gene: NA
v_gene: TRBV19
j_gene: TRBJ1-1
abundance: NA
CDR3nt: TGTGCCAGTAGTACGACAGGGAACACTGAAGCTTTCTTT
CDR3aa: CASSTTGNTEAFF

d_gene: TRBD1
v_gene: TRBV6-1
j_gene: TRBJ1-1
abundance: NA
CDR3nt: TGTGCCATCCCGAGGAGGGACAGCCTGAACACTGAAGCTTTCTTT
CDR3aa: CAIPRRDSLNTEAFF

d_gene: NA
v_gene: TRBV7-2
j_gene: TRBJ2-2
abundance: NA
CDR3nt: TGTGCCAGCAGCCGGTCTAGCGCCACCGGGGAGCTGTTTTTT
CDR3aa: CASSRSSATGELFF

d_gene: NA
v_gene: TRBV29-1
j_gene: TRBJ2-1
abundance: NA
CDR3nt: TGCAGCGTTGAAATTGATCCGCGCAATGAGCAGTTCTTC
CDR3aa: CSVEIDPRNEQFF

d_gene: TRBD1
v_gene: TRBV2
j_gene: TRBJ1-2
abundance: NA
CDR3nt: TGTGCCAGCAGAGCGTACGGACAGGGGAGCTATGGCTACACCTTC
CDR3aa: CASRAYGQGSYGYTF

d_gene: TRBD2
v_gene: TRBV4-3
j_gene: TRBJ2-1
abundance: NA
CDR3nt: TGCGCCAGCAGCCAAGATAGGGTAGAAGCGGGGAGTTTGAATGAGCAGTTCTTC
CDR3aa: CASSQDRVEAGSLNEQFF

d_gene: NA
v_gene: TRBV13
j_gene: TRBJ2-7
abundance: NA
CDR3nt: TGTGCCAGCAGCTTTAGTACGCCCTACGAGCAGTACTTC
CDR3aa: CASSFSTPYEQYF

d_gene: NA
v_gene: TRBV30
j_gene: TRBJ1-1
abundance: NA
CDR3nt: TGTGCCTGGAGTGTTCAGACTGAAGCTTTCTTT
CDR3aa: CAWSVQTEAFF